One sample yielded the 28 T cell receptor beta chains listed below, sequenced in a study of blood T cell repertoires in COVID-19 (dated by TCRdb to 2020 to 2022). Library generation was performed with the immunoSEQ multiplex PCR assay. TCRdb retrieved this table from immuneACCESS and kept in-frame rearrangements only. Not all clones are present; in checked studies, unresolved V genes account for under half, and no reason is known for the remainder. This sample has roughly 190,000 clones in its table, and approximately 87% of those were observed once. The ten largest account for around 3.5% of the sample. The sequencing input was peripheral blood. Source of these receptors: a young man with active or convalescent COVID-19.

The chain links TRBV9 to TRBJ2-1, with 10 bases matching TRBD2. CDR1 is SGDLS and CDR2 is YYNGEE in the germline V gene. V dropped 4 bases and J dropped 8; count of bases not matched to a gene: 15. The CDR3 runs 17 residues. CDR3 coding DNA: TGTGCCAGCAGCCCGTCCCCCAGTCTAGCGGGAGTTGATGAGCAGTTCTTC. It yields the protein CASSPSPSLAGVDEQFF.

J is TRBJ1-5 and V is TRBV6-2 or TRBV6-3; no clear D. Germline assignment: CDR1 MNHEY and CDR2 SVGEGT. The CDR3 totals 14 residues. V lost 5 bases to trimming and J lost 6 bases, with 14 bases between them. The CDR3 reads CASSHGLGTQPQHF. The CDR3 DNA follows: TGTGCCAGCAGTCACGGTCTAGGCACTCAGCCCCAGCATTTT.

This clone was recorded only once. The rearrangement joins TRBV29-1 to TRBJ2-1; 7 nucleotides agree with TRBD2. V lost 3 bases to trimming and J lost 14 bases; unmatched junction nucleotides: 25. There are 17 residues in the CDR3. Germline CDR1 reads SQVTM; CDR2 reads ANQGSEA. CDR3 in amino acids: CSVDQGLGFWPSAGEFF. The CDR3 DNA reads as TGCAGCGTTGATCAAGGTTTGGGGTTTTGGCCCTCGGCGGGGGAGTTCTTC.

The chain recombines TRBV25-1 with TRBJ2-3, with TRBD2 as a possible D gene (7 bases). The CDR3 has 17 amino acids. The V gene lost 1 base and the J gene lost 11 bases, with 25 bases spanning the gap. Germline CDR1 and CDR2: MGHDK and SYGVNS. CDR3 amino acids: CASSESPGGGAVMGQYF. For the CDR3, the DNA is TGTGCCAGCAGTGAATCCCCTGGCGGGGGCGCTGTGATGGGGCAGTATTTT.

The chain has TRBV13 and TRBJ1-1; 8 bases fit TRBD1. This CDR3 spans 12 amino acids. With 5 bases clipped from V and 10 bases from J, the junction kept 6 bases outside the gene matches. Per germline, CDR1 PRHDT and CDR2 FYEKMQ (reference sequence). The CDR3 nucleotides are TGTGCCAGCAGCCAAAGGACAGGGACAGCTTTCTTT. Its protein is CASSQRTGTAFF.

J is TRBJ1-2 and V is TRBV6-2 or TRBV6-3; no clear D. The CDR3 has 13 residues. V lost 6 bases to trimming and J lost 3 bases, with 11 bases between them. CDR1 is MNHEY and CDR2 is SVGEGT in the germline V gene. CDR3 region: CASSPGGYYGYTF. The CDR3 DNA sequence: TGTGCCAGCAGCCCGGGAGGGTACTATGGCTACACCTTC.

The CDR3 here is CASRGGRDTEAFF. The CDR3 DNA reads TGTGCCAGCCGAGGGGGCAGGGACACTGAAGCTTTCTTT. The V and J genes are TRBV18 and TRBJ1-1; 7 bases align to TRBD1. The V gene end was trimmed by 8 bases and the J gene end by 3 bases; junction bases not matched to a gene: 6. The length of the CDR3 is 13 residues. From germline, CDR1 is KGHSH and CDR2 LQKENI.

The V gene is TRBV4-2, the J gene TRBJ1-4, with D unresolved. CDR1 LGHNA and CDR2 YNFKEQ come from the germline V gene. This CDR3 is 14 amino acids long. V dropped 1 base and J dropped 6 bases, with 9 bases sitting between them. The CDR3 DNA sequence: TGTGCCAGCAGCCAAGTATCGCAGGATGAAAAACTGTTTTTT. It codes for CASSQVSQDEKLFF.

In nucleotides, the CDR3 is TGTGCCAGCAGCTTTGACCAGCGGGGTAAAGAGACCCAGTACTTC. Its translation: CASSFDQRGKETQYF. The V call is TRBV7-8, the J call TRBJ2-5, with 7 bases aligning to TRBD2. Trimming cost V 3 bases and J 3 bases; bases outside gene matches: 7. This CDR3 has 15 amino acids. CDR1 is SGHVS, CDR2 FQNEAQ, per germline.

This clone has only one observation. The CDR3 DNA reads TGTGCCAGCAGAACAGGTTGGAACTATGGCTACACCTTC. Amino acid sequence: CASRTGWNYGYTF. This chain joins TRBV5-4 and TRBJ1-2; D may be TRBD1 (5 bases). The germline CDR1 and CDR2 sequences are SGHNT and YYREEE (reference sequence). The CDR3 sequence is 13 residues long. The V and J ends lost 5 bases and 2 bases respectively, with 10 bases between them.

As regards this clone: The sample contains more than one DNA sequence encoding this CDR3. V usage is TRBV2 and J usage is TRBJ1-1; the D gene is possibly TRBD1 (6 bases). With 6 bases removed from V and 2 bases from J, the gap between germline ends came to 10 bases. The CDR3 covers 13 residues. Germline V gene lookup returns CDR1 SNHLY and CDR2 FYNNEI. The CDR3 DNA sequence: TGTGCCAGCAGGGCAGGGGAAAACACTGAAGCTTTCTTT. Translation: CASRAGENTEAFF.

The chain couples TRBV5-4 to TRBJ1-2; TRBD1 matches at 8 bases. V shed 2 bases and J 8 bases; nucleotides not matched to a gene: 11. Germline loops: CDR1 SGHNT, CDR2 YYREEE (reference sequence). This CDR3 has 15 residues. This chain's CDR3 is CASSFRVETGEGYTF. The CDR3 DNA sequence: TGTGCCAGCAGCTTCCGGGTGGAGACAGGGGAAGGCTACACCTTC.

This clone was recorded a few times. This chain uses TRBV3-1 (or the pseudogene TRBV3-2) with TRBJ2-1; D is unclear. The CDR3 runs 15 residues. V lost 0 bases to trimming and J lost 8 bases, with 14 bases between them. Germline CDR1 LGHDT, CDR2 YNNKEL (reference sequence). For the CDR3, the DNA is TGTGCCAGCAGCCAAGATCATACAACAGTCCATGAGCAGTTCTTC. It translates to CASSQDHTTVHEQFF.

The chain combines TRBV6-5 with TRBJ1-4, with D possibly TRBD1 on 6 matching bases. Trimming took 6 bases from V and 3 from J, leaving 14 bases between them. Germline V gene data show CDR1 as MNHEY and CDR2 as SVGAGI. The CDR3 covers 15 residues. The CDR3 loop is CASSRGTLSNEKLFF. The CDR3, as DNA: TGTGCCAGCAGCCGTGGGACATTGTCTAATGAAAAACTGTTTTTT.

This clone is classed as medium-sized. The rearrangement uses TRBV27 and TRBJ2-7, with 8 nucleotides matching TRBD1. The CDR3 extends over 13 amino acids. CDR1 is MNHEY, CDR2 SMNVEV, per germline (reference sequence). J lost 3 bases, V lost 6 bases, and 4 bases had no gene match. The chain's CDR3 is CASRGQDFYEQYV. The DNA of the CDR3 is TGTGCCAGCAGGGGACAGGATTTCTACGAGCAGTACGTC.

The chain couples TRBV11-2 to TRBJ1-1; D is undetermined. The V end was cut by 5 bases, the J end by 0 bases, with 7 bases between. Germline V gene lookup returns CDR1 SGHAT and CDR2 FQNNGV. The CDR3 has 13 amino acids. This CDR3 is CASSLSVNTEAFF. The CDR3 nucleotides are TGTGCCAGCAGCCTTAGCGTGAACACTGAAGCTTTCTTT.

V is TRBV5-1 and J is TRBJ1-1; 7 nucleotides match TRBD1. This CDR3 has 15 residues. V lost 3 bases and J lost 0; bases outside the gene matches: 5. Germline CDR1 reads SGHRS; CDR2 reads YFSETQ. CDR3 sequence reads: CASSSGQVMNTEAFF. As DNA, the CDR3 is TGCGCCAGCAGCTCAGGACAGGTGATGAACACTGAAGCTTTCTTT.

The rearrangement links TRBV28 to TRBJ2-7; 10 bases fit TRBD1. The trim removed 2 bases at V and 4 bases at J, leaving 11 bases unmatched. The CDR3 has 17 amino acids. CDR1 and CDR2 from the germline V gene are MDHEN and SYDVKM. The CDR3 DNA sequence: TGTGCCAGCAGTTTAACCCTGACAGGGGGCGTTCGATACGAGCAGTACGTC. Its protein product is CASSLTLTGGVRYEQYV.

V and J are TRBV28 and TRBJ1-4; 8 bases map to TRBD1. Per germline, CDR1 MDHEN and CDR2 SYDVKM. The CDR3 length is 17 residues. V was pared by 5 bases and J by 8 bases, with 16 bases of the junction left unmatched. CDR3 sequence (DNA): TGTGCCAGCAGTACGTTCCTCACGGGACAGGCTTTGGAAAAACTGTTTTTT. Its protein product is CASSTFLTGQALEKLFF.

The rearrangement links TRBV15 to TRBJ2-1, with 8 bases fitting TRBD1. With 0 bases clipped from V and 4 bases from J, the junction kept 5 bases outside the gene matches. The CDR3 spans 16 residues. From germline, CDR1 is LNHNV and CDR2 YYDKDF (reference sequence). DNA of the CDR3: TGTGCCACCAGCAGAGACAGGGGGCTTAGTTACAATGAGCAGTTCTTC. This sequence encodes CATSRDRGLSYNEQFF. The full variable domain, completed using reference TRBV15 and TRBJ2-1, is DAMVIQNPRYQVTQFGKPVTLSCSQTLNHNVMYWYQQKSSQAPKLLFHYYDKDFNNEADTPDNFQSRRPNTSFCFLDIRSPGLGDTAMYLCATSRDRGLSYNEQFFGPGTRLTVL.

The CDR3 bases are TGTGCCAGCAGTGAATTCGAGGGACAGGGCTTAACACCCCTCCACTTT. This sequence encodes CASSEFEGQGLTPLHF. This chain joins TRBV2 and TRBJ1-6, with TRBD1 matching over 9 bases. J gave up 11 bases and V 2 bases, and 10 bases lay outside the gene matches. The germline V gene has CDR1 SNHLY and CDR2 FYNNEI. The CDR3 is 16 amino acids.

DNA of the CDR3: TGTGCCAGCTTTACTGGACTACCCTCTGGAAACACCATATATTTT. Encoded protein: CASFTGLPSGNTIYF. The chain recombines TRBV6-5 with TRBJ1-3; D remains unclear. Trimming left V 8 bases short and J 0 bases short, with 14 bases between. The CDR3 spans 15 residues. Looked up from germline, CDR1 is MNHEY and CDR2 is SVGAGI.

This clone was observed a single time. The chain joins TRBV5-8 to TRBJ2-5; 10 bases map to TRBD1. The CDR3 sequence is 15 residues long. J was trimmed by 4 bases and V by 4 bases; bases with no gene match: 7. Germline lookup yields CDR1 SGHTS and CDR2 YDEGEE. The CDR3 loop reads CASSAGQGSGETQYF. The CDR3 coding sequence is TGTGCCAGCAGCGCGGGACAGGGGAGCGGAGAGACCCAGTACTTC.

The chain links TRBV14 to TRBJ1-6; D call uncertain. Trimming shortened V by 1 base and J by 18 bases, and 10 bases separated the two germline ends. The CDR3 extends over 11 amino acids. Germline V lookup: CDR1 SGHDN, CDR2 FVKESK. The CDR3 nucleotides read TGTGCCAGCAGCCAAGCCTTGTCCCCCCACTTT. Translating it yields CASSQALSPHF.

This chain connects TRBV11-2 to TRBJ2-3, with D maybe TRBD2 (5 bases). Trimming stripped 8 bases from V and 2 bases from J, with 23 bases between. Germline CDR1 SGHAT, CDR2 FQNNGV. This CDR3 has 17 amino acids. The CDR3 spells CASDQPRAGHPTDTQYF. In DNA, the CDR3 is TGTGCCAGCGATCAACCGCGGGCAGGCCACCCCACAGATACGCAGTATTTT.

The chain is built from TRBV7-2 and TRBJ2-1, with 9 bases that match TRBD1. The CDR3 has 14 residues. Germline lookup yields CDR1 SGHTA and CDR2 FQGNSA. After removal of 3 bases from V and 6 bases from J, the junction contained 3 bases not matched to a gene. The CDR3 DNA sequence: TGTGCCAGCAGCTTCAAGGGACAGGGCAATGAGCAGTTCTTC. This gives the protein CASSFKGQGNEQFF. The complete variable domain, with remaining parts taken from reference TRBV7-2 and TRBJ2-1, reads GAGVSQSPSNKVTEKGKDVELRCDPISGHTALYWYRQSLGQGLEFLIYFQGNSAPDKSGLPSDRFSAERTGGSVSTLTIQRTQQEDSAVYLCASSFKGQGNEQFFGPGTRLTVL.

This clone was recorded only once. This chain links TRBV5-1 with TRBJ2-3; the match to TRBD2 covers 10 bases. The CDR3 runs 16 residues. The trim removed 1 base at V and 5 bases at J, leaving 7 bases unmatched. The germline gives CDR1 SGHRS, CDR2 YFSETQ. The CDR3 region has the DNA TGCGCCAGCAGCTTGCTTGGTAGCGGGAGGATAGATACGCAGTATTTT. This translates into CASSLLGSGRIDTQYF.

CDR3 nucleotide sequence: TGTGCCAGTAGCACAGGGGACCCTAACTATGGCTACACCTTC. It codes for CASSTGDPNYGYTF. V gene TRBV19 combines with J gene TRBJ1-2, with 7 bases lining up with TRBD1. The CDR3 has 14 amino acids. Germline CDR1 reads LNHDA; CDR2 reads SQIVND (reference sequence). V lost 6 bases, J lost 0 bases, and 4 bases stayed unmatched.